This T cell receptor (beta chain) comes out of a study of regulatory dendritic cells for organ transplantation. Sequenced by immunoSEQ multiplex PCR; TCRdb stores in-frame clones only, minus some. The sample lists 34,000 or so clones; around 90% were seen once. Details on this clone: Its antigen is as yet unknown.

CD4+ or CD8+ T cells were sorted as naive CD45RA+ or memory CD45RO+. Germline CDR1 reads SGHTA; CDR2 reads FQGNSA. Trimming removed 6 bases from V and 3 bases from J, with 23 bases in between. The CDR3 is made up of 17 amino acids. Study-wide findings and caveats: Memory T cells were less diverse than naive, with memory CD8+ most oligoclonal. Alloreactive memory CD8+ T cell pools varied considerably between individuals.

The sequence came from a human donor in good health. This chain joins TRBV7-2 and TRBJ1-1; maybe TRBD1 (6 bases). The material sequenced was naive CD4+ T cells from blood. Documented subset: CD45RA+ naive T cells. In DNA, the CDR3 is TGTGCCAGCAGTAGACCCGATCGTAACAGGGCCCACACTGAAGCTTTCTTT. Amino acids: CASSRPDRNRAHTEAFF.